Listed below are T cell receptor beta chains from one sample, sequenced in a study of shared clonotypes between healthy human individuals. Only in-frame clones appear in the TCRdb table, and some are missing; sequencing was by immunoSEQ multiplex PCR. The sample holds roughly 2.5 million clones, just over 90% seen once. Sequenced: naive CD4+ T cells sorted from blood. These receptors were taken from a man aged 18 to 29 in good health. The CDR3 runs from the conserved cysteine through the conserved F or W. The D gene is left open where the match is weak. A clone size is listed for some rows: how often the clone was seen (once, few, many), or a class if it is expanded.

length: 15; D: .; J: TRBJ1-1; V: TRBV7-9; size: .; DNA: TGTGCCAGCAGCTTAGCGGTAGGGGAGGGAACTGAAGCTTTCTTT; CDR3: CASSLAVGEGTEAFF
length: 14; D: TRBD2; J: TRBJ2-1; V: TRBV7-2; size: .; DNA: TGTGCCAGCAGCTCTAGCGGGGTTTTGAATGAGCAGTTCTTC; CDR3: CASSSSGVLNEQFF
length: 15; D: .; J: TRBJ2-6; V: TRBV30; size: .; DNA: TGTGCCTGGAGTCTCAAAGGGGTTGGGGCCAACGTCCTGACTTTC; CDR3: CAWSLKGVGANVLTF
length: 14; D: TRBD1; J: TRBJ2-7; V: TRBV7-8; size: .; DNA: TGTGCCAGCAGCCCACAGGGGTTGCTCTACGAGCAGTACTTC; CDR3: CASSPQGLLYEQYF
length: 14; D: .; J: TRBJ1-4; V: TRBV5-1; size: .; DNA: TGCGCCAGCAGCTCTGACTCAGGAGGTGAAAAACTGTTTTTT; CDR3: CASSSDSGGEKLFF
length: 15; D: TRBD2; J: TRBJ2-7; V: TRBV2; size: .; DNA: TGTGCCAGCAGTGACCCCTCAGCGGGACCCTACGAGCAGTACTTC; CDR3: CASSDPSAGPYEQYF
length: 15; D: .; J: TRBJ2-3; V: TRBV6-5; size: .; DNA: TGTGCCAGCAGAGGAGGATGGGGTTTATCGGATACGCAGTATTTT; CDR3: CASRGGWGLSDTQYF
length: 19; D: TRBD2; J: TRBJ2-3; V: TRBV5-4; size: .; DNA: TGTGCCAGCAGACGGGGGGGTAGCGGGAGGTCCGCTAGCACAGATACGCAGTATTTT; CDR3: CASRRGGSGRSASTDTQYF
length: 15; D: .; J: TRBJ1-1; V: TRBV7-9; size: few; DNA: TGTGCCAGCAGCTTACGGGACGGACTGAACACTGAAGCTTTCTTT; CDR3: CASSLRDGLNTEAFF
length: 12; D: .; J: TRBJ2-1; V: TRBV25-1; size: .; DNA: TGTGCCAGCAGGGGGCAATTGTATGAGCAGTTCTTC; CDR3: CASRGQLYEQFF